A selection of T cell receptor beta chains follows, all from one sample in a study of T-cell memory formation after mild COVID-19. From the 5' RACE reads, TCRdb called clonotypes with MiXCR, one entry per CDR3 protein. The repertoire holds about 440,000 distinct CDR3 sequences, 20% seen once, with about 8.1% in the top ten. The sequenced sample was PBMCs or a T cell subset sorted from them (not recorded which). The source is an adult woman who had mild COVID-19 (a few samples of this study predate the infection). Cell type and time point are not known. CDR3s include the opening cysteine and the closing phenylalanine or tryptophan. Where a row states a size, it is once, few, many or the class of an expanded clone; other rows omit it.

17	TRBV11-2	TRBJ2-6	few	CASSLWARSSGANVLTF
15	TRBV30	TRBJ1-4	few	CAWSMGGLANEKLFF
16	TRBV18	TRBJ1-2	.	CASSPSGGPDNYGYTF
12	TRBV6-2/TRBV6-3	TRBJ2-1	few	CPSSPFYNEQFF
16	TRBV5-1	TRBJ1-1	.	CASSLGTVPLNTEAFF
13	TRBV30	TRBJ1-2	.	CAWRAGTNYGYTF
14	TRBV5-1	TRBJ1-1	.	CASSTGTGATEAFF
16	TRBV7-3	TRBJ2-1	few	CASSPRLAGGGHEQFF
14	TRBV5-1	TRBJ2-7	few	CASSSRSHSYEQYF
14	TRBV27	TRBJ2-7	.	CASSLQVAPYEQYF
15	TRBV5-1	TRBJ2-1	few	CASSATSSSYNEQFF
16	TRBV4-1	TRBJ2-3	.	CATSHPLQGIADTQYF
13	TRBV29-1	TRBJ1-2	.	CSVEKRQNYGYTF
20	TRBV7-8	TRBJ2-1	many	CASSRIGTSGGARSYNEQFF
12	TRBV11-2	TRBJ2-7	few	CASSAQSYEQYF
14	TRBV27	TRBJ2-7	few	CASSVDRYPREQYF
12	TRBV2	TRBJ2-2	.	CASSEDPGELFF
18	TRBV5-1	TRBJ1-2	.	CASSLAEGQGARSYGYTF
17	TRBV7-3	TRBJ2-6	few	CASSLSGQGSGANVLTF
15	TRBV12-3/TRBV12-4	TRBJ2-5	few	CASSKAGTVQETQYF
14	TRBV5-1	TRBJ1-1	.	CASSLDSINTEAFF
14	TRBV30	TRBJ2-7	.	CAWSTGTSAYEQYF
19	TRBV11-2	TRBJ2-1	once	CASSPGGQGTSGTWNEQFF
16	TRBV24-1	TRBJ1-4	few	CATSDSGGATNEKLFF
13	TRBV7-9	TRBJ2-3	.	CANTAGATDTQYF
14	TRBV5-1	TRBJ1-1	few	CASSLGGAGEKAFF
13	TRBV7-8	TRBJ2-7	.	CASSLRSPYEQYF
12	TRBV20-1	TRBJ2-3	.	CSARRIADTQYF
13	TRBV3-1	TRBJ2-3	.	CASSHGITDTQYF
13	TRBV30	TRBJ1-2	.	CAWSVRWHYGYTF
14	TRBV7-2	TRBJ1-6	few	CASSSPGQRSPLHF
11	TRBV12-3/TRBV12-4	TRBJ2-5	.	CASSLGPTQYF
16	TRBV7-9	TRBJ2-3	many	CASSLGLATSTDTQYF
13	TRBV20-1	TRBJ1-1	.	CSAPTGANTEAFF
13	TRBV9	TRBJ1-1	.	CTSSVGSVEEAFF
16	TRBV6-6	TRBJ2-7	.	CASSYPPGTGDYEQYF
18	TRBV7-9	TRBJ1-5	few	CASSPGDRGLWSNQPQHF
13	TRBV3-1	TRBJ1-2	few	CASSPLDRQGYTF
18	TRBV7-2	TRBJ2-5	.	CASSSDRGGGPMRETQYF
15	TRBV29-1	TRBJ2-6	few	CSAGTAVSGANVLTF